Listed below are T cell receptor beta chains from one sample, sequenced in a study of Ad26.COV2.S vaccination and SARS-CoV-2 variants. The repertoire was sequenced with immunoSEQ multiplex PCR; TCRdb's copy has only in-frame clones and lacks some. The data hold approximately 340,000 clones, with about 90% observed a single time. The source material was peripheral blood, sampled after recovery from COVID-19. Every receptor here comes from a human donor who had recovered from COVID-19. The conserved cysteine and the conserved F or W are not part of the CDR3 here.

>TRBV25-1|TRBJ1-1
ASSVGGAHTEAF
>TRBV7-2|TRBJ1-5
ASSSDSGNQPQH
>TRBV7-9|TRBJ2-7
ASSSHEYRGAYEQY
>TRBV12-3/TRBV12-4|TRBJ1-5
ASSPDLYQPQH
>TRBV3-1/TRBV3-2|TRBJ2-7
ASSSSGAEQY
>TRBV10-2|TRBJ2-5
ASAIAGGPETQY
>TRBV5-1|TRBJ2-1
ASSSGVSYNEQF
>TRBV4-1|TRBJ2-7
ASSQDRGLVEQY
>TRBV4-3|TRBJ1-6
ASSQDVSRGPNSPLH
>TRBV3-1/TRBV3-2|TRBJ1-1
ASTRGGGAGWVTEAF
>TRBV6-1|TRBJ1-3
ATREGWRSSGNTIY
>TRBV19|TRBJ1-1
ASLVSTEAF
>TRBV5-1|TRBJ1-4
ASSTSGGRNEKLF
>TRBV18|TRBJ1-1
ASSPQAGTEAF
>TRBV7-9|TRBJ1-5
ASSLGQGRNQPQH
>TRBV7-3|TRBJ2-5
ASSRTTEETQY
>TRBV9|TRBJ1-6
ASSVEGSYNSPLH
>TRBV27|TRBJ2-7
ASSLMVGSPYEQY
>TRBV3-1/TRBV3-2|TRBJ2-1
ASSQGLAGGTSYNEQF
>TRBV11-2|TRBJ2-7
ASSLDRNSYEQY
>TRBV6-2/TRBV6-3|TRBJ2-5
ASSQPVVFGRGRETQY
>TRBV3-1/TRBV3-2|TRBJ1-1
ASSYRDRDPNTEAF
>TRBV27|TRBJ2-2
ASSFKAGVRTGELF
>TRBV29-1|TRBJ2-7
SALGHPNPYEQY
>TRBV13|TRBJ1-2
ASRQGVDYGYT
>TRBV4-1|TRBJ2-2
ASSQLPTSSGRGELF
>TRBV2|TRBJ2-5
ASILRGSQETQY
>TRBV2|TRBJ2-1
ASSVREHPGNEQF
>TRBV7-2|TRBJ2-5
ASSLVLSVSGETQY
>TRBV7-2|TRBJ2-7
ASSLDRGRYEQY
>TRBV7-9|TRBJ1-5
ASSLEGSHQPQH
>TRBV29-1|TRBJ1-2
SAPGTGDGYT
>TRBV5-1|TRBJ2-3
ASRAPKQGTSTDTQY
>TRBV12-3/TRBV12-4|TRBJ2-7
ASSPQNYEQY
>TRBV3-1/TRBV3-2|TRBJ1-2
ASSLLGLGYGYT
>TRBV5-4|TRBJ2-3
ASSPNGDTQY
>TRBV29-1|TRBJ2-7
SVANRQGYEQY
>TRBV6-2/TRBV6-3|TRBJ2-1
ASSSGSSLPSSYNEQF
>TRBV11-2|TRBJ2-7
ASSLWYERTTGGEQY
>TRBV29-1|TRBJ1-2
SVPGSQTRYGYT
>TRBV5-6|TRBJ1-5
ASSNWGGINQPQH
>TRBV3-1/TRBV3-2|TRBJ1-2
ASSQDTGTGYGYT